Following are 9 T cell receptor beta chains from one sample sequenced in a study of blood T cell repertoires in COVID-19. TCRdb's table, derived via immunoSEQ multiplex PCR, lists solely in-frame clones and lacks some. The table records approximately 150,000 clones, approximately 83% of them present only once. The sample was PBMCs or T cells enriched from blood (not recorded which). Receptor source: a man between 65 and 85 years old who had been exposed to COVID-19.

The CDR3 reads CASSLAGSSEEKQYF. The CDR3, as DNA: TGCGCCAGCAGCTTGGCTGGGAGTAGCGAGGAAAAGCAGTATTTT. This chain links TRBV5-1 with TRBJ2-3, with D perhaps matching TRBD2 (5 bases). This CDR3 has 15 residues. CDR1 and CDR2 from the germline V gene are SGHRS and YFSETQ. The germline V and J ends were trimmed by 0 bases and 11 bases, with 19 bases remaining between them.

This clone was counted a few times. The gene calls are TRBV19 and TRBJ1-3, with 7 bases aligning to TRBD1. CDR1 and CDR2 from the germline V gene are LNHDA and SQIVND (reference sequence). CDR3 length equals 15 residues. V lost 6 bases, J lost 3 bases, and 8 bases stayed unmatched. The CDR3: CASSFFHRGGNTIYF. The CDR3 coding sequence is TGTGCCAGTAGCTTCTTTCACAGGGGTGGAAACACCATATATTTT.

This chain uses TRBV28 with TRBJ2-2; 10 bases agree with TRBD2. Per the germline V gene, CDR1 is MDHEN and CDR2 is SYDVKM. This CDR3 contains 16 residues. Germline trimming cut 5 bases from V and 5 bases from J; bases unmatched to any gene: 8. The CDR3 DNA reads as TGTGCCAGCAGTACCCCGGCTAGCGGGAGAACCGGGGAGCTGTTTTTT. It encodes CASSTPASGRTGELFF.

This CDR3 reads CASSHGDRSTEAFF. The CDR3 DNA reads TGCGCCAGCAGCCACGGGGACAGGAGCACTGAAGCTTTCTTT. The chain recombines TRBV4-3 with TRBJ1-1, with 8 bases aligning to TRBD1. Per the germline V gene, CDR1 is LGHNA and CDR2 is YSLEER. With V trimmed by 3 bases and J by 4 bases, 4 bases remained unmatched. CDR3 length equals 14 residues.

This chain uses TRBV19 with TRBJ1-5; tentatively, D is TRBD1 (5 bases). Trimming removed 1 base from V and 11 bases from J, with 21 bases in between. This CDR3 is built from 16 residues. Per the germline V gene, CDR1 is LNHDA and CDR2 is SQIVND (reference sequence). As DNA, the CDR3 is TGTGCCAGTAGTATAGGGGGGAGGGGCGCGTCTCCGGCCCAGCATTTT. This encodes CASSIGGRGASPAQHF.

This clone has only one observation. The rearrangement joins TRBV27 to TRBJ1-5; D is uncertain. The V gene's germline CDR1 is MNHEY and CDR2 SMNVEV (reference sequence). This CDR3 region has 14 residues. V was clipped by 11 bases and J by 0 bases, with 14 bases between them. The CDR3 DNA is TGTGCCTGGGCGGGGTTAGATAGCAATCAGCCCCAGCATTTT. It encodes CAWAGLDSNQPQHF.

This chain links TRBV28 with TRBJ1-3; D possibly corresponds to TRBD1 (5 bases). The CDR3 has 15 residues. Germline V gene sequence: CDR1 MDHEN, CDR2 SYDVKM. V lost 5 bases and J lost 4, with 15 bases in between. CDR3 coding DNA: TGTGCCAGCAGTCTAAACAGGAGATCGGGAAACACCATATATTTT. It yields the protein CASSLNRRSGNTIYF.

CDR3 DNA sequence: TGTGCCAGCAGCCGCGCGGGGGGCTCCTACGAGCAGTACTTC. Protein: CASSRAGGSYEQYF. The chain combines TRBV3-1 (or the pseudogene TRBV3-2) with TRBJ2-7, with 8 bases matching TRBD2. The trim removed 4 bases at V and 0 bases at J, leaving 2 bases unmatched. The CDR3 runs 14 residues. Per the germline V gene, CDR1 is LGHDT and CDR2 is YNNKEL (reference sequence).

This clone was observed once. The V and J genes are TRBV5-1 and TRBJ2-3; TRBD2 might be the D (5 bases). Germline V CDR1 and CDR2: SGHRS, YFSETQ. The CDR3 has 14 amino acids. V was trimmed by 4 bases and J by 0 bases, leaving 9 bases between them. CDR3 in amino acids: CASSLPGSTDTQYF. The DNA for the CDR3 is TGCGCCAGCAGCCTCCCGGGGAGCACAGATACGCAGTATTTT.